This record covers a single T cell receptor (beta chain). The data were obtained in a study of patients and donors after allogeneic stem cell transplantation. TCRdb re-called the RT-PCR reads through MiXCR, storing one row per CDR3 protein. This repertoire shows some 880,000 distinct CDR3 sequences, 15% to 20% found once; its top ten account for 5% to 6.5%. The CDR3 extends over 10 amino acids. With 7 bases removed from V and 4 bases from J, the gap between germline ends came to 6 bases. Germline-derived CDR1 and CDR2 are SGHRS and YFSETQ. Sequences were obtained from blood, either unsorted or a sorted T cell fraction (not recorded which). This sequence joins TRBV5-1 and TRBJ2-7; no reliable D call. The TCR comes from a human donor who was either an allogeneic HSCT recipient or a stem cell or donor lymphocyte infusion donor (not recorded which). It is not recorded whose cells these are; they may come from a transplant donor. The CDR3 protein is CASPGYEQYF. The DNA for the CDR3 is TGCGCCAGCCCCGGATACGAGCAGTACTTC.